The rows below give T cell receptor beta chains drawn from one sample of a study of T cell repertoires in cytomegalovirus infection. One entry per CDR3 protein, called by TCRdb with MiXCR from the reads. The sample contains about a million distinct CDR3 sequences, approximately 30% of which appear only once. Antigen specificity for these receptors is unknown. Sequenced here: cultured CD8+ T cells from PBMCs, sampled from culture after CMV antigen stimulation. Receptors were obtained from a human donor in good health (CMV status not recorded). Some clones in this sample may be carry-over from other donors' samples. Each CDR3 is given with its conserved first and last residue. The D gene is left open where the match is weak. The listing skips clone size in some rows; elsewhere it reads once, few, many or a size class.

v_gene: TRBV6-1; j_gene: TRBJ1-4; abundance: NA; d_gene: NA; CDR3aa: CVSSYVAGLNEKLFF; CDR3nt: TGTGTCAGCAGTTACGTTGCAGGTCTTAATGAAAAACTGTTTTTT
v_gene: TRBV7-6; j_gene: TRBJ1-1; abundance: many; d_gene: NA; CDR3aa: CASASLDRAEDTEAFF; CDR3nt: TGTGCCAGCGCCTCATTGGATCGGGCAGAGGACACTGAAGCTTTCTTT
v_gene: TRBV28; j_gene: TRBJ2-1; abundance: NA; d_gene: TRBD1; CDR3aa: CASTSRDREEYEQFF; CDR3nt: TGTGCCAGCACCTCCCGGGACAGGGAAGAGTACGAGCAGTTCTTC
v_gene: TRBV7-2; j_gene: TRBJ1-6; abundance: many; d_gene: NA; CDR3aa: CASSPGLRMAPNSPLHF; CDR3nt: TGTGCCAGCAGCCCGGGACTCCGGATGGCCCCTAATTCACCCCTCCACTTT
v_gene: TRBV27; j_gene: TRBJ1-2; abundance: NA; d_gene: TRBD1; CDR3aa: CASSFWTGDGYGYTF; CDR3nt: TGTGCCAGCAGTTTCTGGACAGGGGACGGCTATGGCTACACCTTC
v_gene: TRBV7-8; j_gene: TRBJ2-2; abundance: many; d_gene: TRBD2; CDR3aa: CASSPGIAGGNTGELFF; CDR3nt: TGTGCCAGCAGCCCCGGGATAGCGGGGGGGAACACCGGGGAGCTGTTTTTT
v_gene: TRBV27; j_gene: TRBJ1-4; abundance: NA; d_gene: NA; CDR3aa: CASSGRVSGSEKLFF; CDR3nt: TGTGCCAGCAGCGGAAGAGTTTCGGGTAGTGAAAAACTGTTTTTT
v_gene: TRBV10-2; j_gene: TRBJ1-5; abundance: few; d_gene: NA; CDR3aa: CASSAHFLLDQPQHF; CDR3nt: TGCGCCAGCAGTGCCCACTTCCTCCTGGATCAGCCCCAGCATTTT
v_gene: TRBV27; j_gene: TRBJ1-1; abundance: once; d_gene: NA; CDR3aa: CVSHEGDEAFF; CDR3nt: TGTGTCAGCCATGAGGGGGATGAAGCTTTCTTT
v_gene: TRBV12-3/TRBV12-4; j_gene: TRBJ1-1; abundance: NA; d_gene: NA; CDR3aa: CASSLEGDATEAFF; CDR3nt: TGTGCCAGCAGTTTAGAAGGGGATGCCACTGAAGCTTTCTTT
v_gene: TRBV2; j_gene: TRBJ1-2; abundance: NA; d_gene: TRBD1; CDR3aa: CASSEVTGTGDGYTF; CDR3nt: TGTGCCAGCAGTGAAGTCACCGGGACAGGGGATGGCTACACCTTC
v_gene: TRBV6-2/TRBV6-3; j_gene: TRBJ1-1; abundance: few; d_gene: NA; CDR3aa: CASSLPPGRGLNTEAFF; CDR3nt: TGTGCCAGCAGTTTGCCCCCGGGACGGGGACTGAACACTGAAGCTTTCTTT
v_gene: TRBV27; j_gene: TRBJ2-7; abundance: NA; d_gene: TRBD1; CDR3aa: CASSRVGQGAEQYF; CDR3nt: TGTGCCAGCAGCCGGGTGGGACAGGGGGCCGAGCAGTACTTC
v_gene: TRBV7-2; j_gene: TRBJ2-3; abundance: NA; d_gene: TRBD2; CDR3aa: CATFLAGDTDTQYF; CDR3nt: TGTGCCACCTTCTTAGCGGGGGACACAGATACGCAGTATTTT
v_gene: TRBV12-3/TRBV12-4; j_gene: TRBJ1-1; abundance: NA; d_gene: NA; CDR3aa: CASSQGATTEAFF; CDR3nt: TGTGCCAGCAGTCAGGGAGCCACCACTGAAGCTTTCTTT
v_gene: TRBV14; j_gene: TRBJ2-1; abundance: NA; d_gene: NA; CDR3aa: CASSRGRGHYNEQFF; CDR3nt: TGTGCCAGCAGCCGTGGAAGGGGCCATTACAATGAGCAGTTCTTC